A selection of T cell receptor beta chains follows, all from one sample in a study of vaccination and CD4 T cells after COVID-19. These receptors are not linked to any known antigen. TCRdb recomputed calls from the PCR reads with MiXCR, one row per CDR3 protein. Altogether about 16,000 distinct CDR3 sequences are present, 30% to 40% being singletons, with the ten largest covering roughly 20%. The sequencing used CD4+ T cells from blood, cultured in vitro, collected before SARS-CoV-2 vaccination. The source is a human donor who received a COVID-19 vaccine. Each CDR3 is given with its conserved first and last residue. Each record gives: V gene, D gene, J gene, clone size, CDR3 protein, CDR3 DNA. D genes are given only for firm matches. The listing skips clone size in some rows; elsewhere it reads once, few, many or a size class.

v_gene: TRBV2; d_gene: -; j_gene: TRBJ1-1; abundance: -; CDR3aa: CASSVGRDTEAFF; CDR3nt: TGTGCCAGCAGTGTAGGCCGGGACACTGAAGCTTTCTTT
v_gene: TRBV20-1; d_gene: TRBD1; j_gene: TRBJ2-6; abundance: -; CDR3aa: CSARAPGTGGATGANVLTF; CDR3nt: TGCAGTGCTAGAGCCCCTGGGACAGGGGGCGCCACGGGGGCCAACGTCCTGACTTTC
v_gene: TRBV11-3; d_gene: -; j_gene: TRBJ1-2; abundance: -; CDR3aa: CASSLGVQGYTF; CDR3nt: TGTGCCAGCAGCTTAGGGGTGCAGGGCTACACCTTC
v_gene: TRBV7-2; d_gene: -; j_gene: TRBJ1-5; abundance: few; CDR3aa: CASSLAPGGNQPQHF; CDR3nt: TGTGCCAGCAGCTTAGCACCGGGAGGGAATCAGCCCCAGCATTTT
v_gene: TRBV18; d_gene: TRBD1; j_gene: TRBJ1-3; abundance: -; CDR3aa: CASSPLPGQESGNTIYF; CDR3nt: TGTGCCAGCTCACCTCTACCGGGACAGGAGTCTGGAAACACCATATATTTT
v_gene: TRBV5-4; d_gene: -; j_gene: TRBJ1-1; abundance: -; CDR3aa: CASSSNINTEAFF; CDR3nt: TGTGCCAGCAGCTCTAACATCAACACTGAAGCTTTCTTT
v_gene: TRBV9; d_gene: -; j_gene: TRBJ1-1; abundance: -; CDR3aa: CASSIGPGDMNTEAFF; CDR3nt: TGTGCCAGCAGCATTGGACCAGGGGACATGAACACTGAAGCTTTCTTT
v_gene: TRBV10-2; d_gene: -; j_gene: TRBJ2-2; abundance: once; CDR3aa: CASSERGVGGELFF; CDR3nt: TGCGCCAGCAGTGAGAGGGGCGTCGGCGGGGAGCTGTTTTTT
v_gene: TRBV24-1; d_gene: -; j_gene: TRBJ2-7; abundance: few; CDR3aa: CATSEEGYEQYF; CDR3nt: TGTGCCACCAGTGAGGAGGGCTACGAGCAGTACTTC
v_gene: TRBV30; d_gene: TRBD1; j_gene: TRBJ1-6; abundance: few; CDR3aa: CAWSGQGVTALHF; CDR3nt: TGTGCCTGGAGTGGACAGGGGGTTACGGCCCTCCACTTT
v_gene: TRBV7-8; d_gene: -; j_gene: TRBJ1-5; abundance: -; CDR3aa: CASSYRTANSNQPQHF; CDR3nt: TGTGCCAGCAGCTACCGGACAGCTAATAGCAATCAGCCCCAGCATTTT
v_gene: TRBV20-1; d_gene: TRBD1; j_gene: TRBJ1-1; abundance: -; CDR3aa: CSATDRGNTEAFF; CDR3nt: TGCAGTGCTACGGACAGGGGGAACACTGAAGCTTTCTTT
v_gene: TRBV10-1; d_gene: -; j_gene: TRBJ1-1; abundance: few; CDR3aa: CASSEGGTEAFF; CDR3nt: TGCGCCAGCAGTGAGGGGGGCACTGAAGCTTTCTTT
v_gene: TRBV7-2; d_gene: TRBD1; j_gene: TRBJ2-1; abundance: -; CDR3aa: CASSLERDSRYNEQFF; CDR3nt: TGTGCCAGCAGCTTAGAGAGGGACAGCCGATACAATGAGCAGTTCTTC
v_gene: TRBV24-1; d_gene: -; j_gene: TRBJ2-7; abundance: -; CDR3aa: CATSDYGDEQYF; CDR3nt: TGTGCCACCAGTGATTACGGGGACGAGCAGTACTTC
v_gene: TRBV27; d_gene: -; j_gene: TRBJ2-1; abundance: -; CDR3aa: CASRDPSNEQFF; CDR3nt: TGTGCCAGCAGGGACCCCAGCAATGAGCAGTTCTTC
v_gene: TRBV24-1; d_gene: -; j_gene: TRBJ1-4; abundance: large; CDR3aa: CATSDSDSLGAKLFF; CDR3nt: TGTGCCACCAGTGATAGTGACAGTTTAGGCGCAAAACTGTTTTTT
v_gene: TRBV6-5; d_gene: -; j_gene: TRBJ1-2; abundance: once; CDR3aa: CASSLGMGNYGYTF; CDR3nt: TGTGCCAGCAGTTTGGGGATGGGGAACTATGGCTACACCTTC
v_gene: TRBV12-5; d_gene: -; j_gene: TRBJ1-3; abundance: -; CDR3aa: CASGLDLQRGNTIYF; CDR3nt: TGTGCTAGTGGTTTGGACCTGCAGCGTGGAAACACCATATATTTT
v_gene: TRBV6-1; d_gene: -; j_gene: TRBJ1-3; abundance: -; CDR3aa: CASSPGYDSGNTIYF; CDR3nt: TGTGCCAGCAGTCCAGGGTACGACTCTGGAAACACCATATATTTT
v_gene: TRBV18; d_gene: -; j_gene: TRBJ1-5; abundance: few; CDR3aa: CASSPGTYQPQHF; CDR3nt: TGTGCCAGCTCACCTGGGACGTATCAGCCCCAGCATTTT
v_gene: TRBV19; d_gene: TRBD1; j_gene: TRBJ2-4; abundance: -; CDR3aa: CASSYRGRGKNIQYF; CDR3nt: TGTGCCAGTAGTTACAGGGGGCGCGGCAAAAACATTCAGTACTTC
v_gene: TRBV19; d_gene: -; j_gene: TRBJ2-3; abundance: few; CDR3aa: CASTRTVGDTDTQYF; CDR3nt: TGTGCCAGTACCAGGACAGTGGGGGACACAGATACGCAGTATTTT
v_gene: TRBV4-2; d_gene: -; j_gene: TRBJ2-1; abundance: -; CDR3aa: CASSQAGTTNNEQFF; CDR3nt: TGTGCCAGCAGCCAAGCCGGGACAACTAACAATGAGCAGTTCTTC
v_gene: TRBV6-5; d_gene: TRBD2; j_gene: TRBJ2-1; abundance: -; CDR3aa: CASSYFPSGGQFF; CDR3nt: TGTGCCAGCAGTTACTTCCCTAGCGGGGGTCAGTTCTTC
v_gene: TRBV10-3; d_gene: -; j_gene: TRBJ2-7; abundance: few; CDR3aa: CAISTIKGFYYEQYF; CDR3nt: TGTGCCATCAGTACAATCAAGGGCTTTTACTACGAGCAGTACTTC
v_gene: TRBV27; d_gene: -; j_gene: TRBJ1-1; abundance: few; CDR3aa: CASSLSSFWANTEAFF; CDR3nt: TGTGCCAGCAGTTTATCAAGTTTTTGGGCGAACACTGAAGCTTTCTTT
v_gene: TRBV19; d_gene: TRBD1; j_gene: TRBJ2-7; abundance: few; CDR3aa: CASSIARQGYEQYF; CDR3nt: TGTGCCAGTAGTATAGCCCGACAGGGCTACGAGCAGTACTTC
v_gene: TRBV30; d_gene: -; j_gene: TRBJ1-2; abundance: few; CDR3aa: CAWIPPGGYGGYTF; CDR3nt: TGTGCCTGGATCCCACCTGGAGGGTATGGCGGCTACACCTTC
v_gene: TRBV6-1; d_gene: -; j_gene: TRBJ2-7; abundance: few; CDR3aa: CASSGLRGPYEQYF; CDR3nt: TGTGCCAGCAGTGGGCTTCGGGGTCCCTACGAGCAGTACTTC
v_gene: TRBV10-3; d_gene: TRBD1; j_gene: TRBJ1-2; abundance: few; CDR3aa: CAIRPGQGSDYGYTF; CDR3nt: TGTGCCATCAGGCCGGGACAGGGATCGGACTATGGCTACACCTTC
v_gene: TRBV23-1; d_gene: -; j_gene: TRBJ1-2; abundance: few; CDR3aa: CASSHFEKGYTF; CDR3nt: TGCGCCAGCAGTCACTTTGAAAAAGGCTACACCTTC
v_gene: TRBV19; d_gene: TRBD1; j_gene: TRBJ1-5; abundance: -; CDR3aa: CASSGGLSQPQHF; CDR3nt: TGTGCCAGCTCAGGGGGCCTAAGTCAGCCCCAGCATTTT
v_gene: TRBV19; d_gene: TRBD1; j_gene: TRBJ1-1; abundance: -; CDR3aa: CASSRGQGALTEAFF; CDR3nt: TGTGCCAGTAGTAGGGGACAGGGGGCGCTTACTGAAGCTTTCTTT
v_gene: TRBV20-1; d_gene: -; j_gene: TRBJ1-2; abundance: few; CDR3aa: CSARDQGQGYYGYTF; CDR3nt: TGCAGTGCTAGAGATCAGGGGCAGGGGTATTATGGCTACACCTTC
v_gene: TRBV27; d_gene: TRBD2; j_gene: TRBJ2-2; abundance: -; CDR3aa: CASSLRPGTSANTGELFF; CDR3nt: TGTGCCAGCAGTTTACGACCCGGGACTAGCGCGAACACCGGGGAGCTGTTTTTT
v_gene: TRBV9; d_gene: -; j_gene: TRBJ1-2; abundance: -; CDR3aa: CASSPIDLLGYGYTF; CDR3nt: TGTGCCAGCAGCCCGATTGACCTCCTGGGGTATGGCTACACCTTC
v_gene: TRBV24-1; d_gene: -; j_gene: TRBJ2-2; abundance: medium-sized; CDR3aa: CATSDPVHTGELFF; CDR3nt: TGTGCCACCAGTGATCCTGTCCACACCGGGGAGCTGTTTTTT
v_gene: TRBV20-1; d_gene: -; j_gene: TRBJ2-3; abundance: few; CDR3aa: CSARDLDTQYF; CDR3nt: TGCAGTGCTAGAGATCTAGATACGCAGTATTTT
v_gene: TRBV12-3/TRBV12-4; d_gene: -; j_gene: TRBJ2-5; abundance: -; CDR3aa: CASSFPRETQYF; CDR3nt: TGTGCCAGCAGTTTTCCCCGAGAGACCCAGTACTTC
v_gene: TRBV20-1; d_gene: TRBD1; j_gene: TRBJ2-1; abundance: few; CDR3aa: CSAAGGYNEQFF; CDR3nt: TGCAGTGCTGCAGGGGGTTACAATGAGCAGTTCTTC
v_gene: TRBV5-1; d_gene: TRBD2; j_gene: TRBJ2-3; abundance: -; CDR3aa: CASSTGLAGTRFSTDTQYF; CDR3nt: TGCGCCAGCAGCACGGGACTAGCGGGGACCCGATTTAGCACAGATACGCAGTATTTT
v_gene: TRBV25-1; d_gene: -; j_gene: TRBJ1-6; abundance: -; CDR3aa: CASSEYSRGNSPLHF; CDR3nt: TGTGCCAGCAGTGAATATTCACGGGGAAATTCACCCCTCCACTTT
v_gene: TRBV30; d_gene: TRBD1; j_gene: TRBJ1-5; abundance: few; CDR3aa: CAWSVLQGNQPQHF; CDR3nt: TGTGCCTGGAGTGTGCTACAGGGGAATCAGCCCCAGCATTTT
v_gene: TRBV21-1; d_gene: -; j_gene: TRBJ1-2; abundance: -; CDR3aa: CASSNYRRSNPYGYTF; CDR3nt: TGTGCCAGCAGCAATTATCGACGATCGAACCCCTATGGCTACACCTTC
v_gene: TRBV12-3/TRBV12-4; d_gene: TRBD1; j_gene: TRBJ1-2; abundance: few; CDR3aa: CASSPQGAAYNGYTF; CDR3nt: TGTGCCAGCAGTCCCCAGGGGGCGGCCTATAATGGCTACACCTTC
v_gene: TRBV7-6; d_gene: -; j_gene: TRBJ2-3; abundance: -; CDR3aa: CASSLAEGSTDTQYF; CDR3nt: TGTGCCAGCAGCTTAGCGGAGGGGTCCACAGATACGCAGTATTTT
v_gene: TRBV20-1; d_gene: -; j_gene: TRBJ1-4; abundance: medium-sized; CDR3aa: CSGTRDEKLFF; CDR3nt: TGCAGTGGTACGAGGGATGAAAAACTGTTTTTT
v_gene: TRBV18; d_gene: -; j_gene: TRBJ2-1; abundance: -; CDR3aa: CASSPTVYNEQFF; CDR3nt: TGTGCCAGCTCTCCAACAGTTTACAATGAGCAGTTCTTC
v_gene: TRBV6-1; d_gene: -; j_gene: TRBJ2-2; abundance: -; CDR3aa: CATHREDTGELFF; CDR3nt: TGTGCCACTCACAGGGAGGACACCGGGGAGCTGTTTTTT
v_gene: TRBV12-3/TRBV12-4; d_gene: TRBD2; j_gene: TRBJ2-5; abundance: -; CDR3aa: CASSLRLAGIQETQYF; CDR3nt: TGTGCCAGCAGTCTTCGACTAGCGGGGATCCAAGAGACCCAGTACTTC
v_gene: TRBV24-1; d_gene: TRBD2; j_gene: TRBJ2-3; abundance: -; CDR3aa: CATSRRGDQFDTQYF; CDR3nt: TGTGCCACCAGTCGGCGGGGGGACCAGTTTGATACGCAGTATTTT
v_gene: TRBV19; d_gene: -; j_gene: TRBJ1-2; abundance: -; CDR3aa: CASSLPVSGTTNYGYTF; CDR3nt: TGTGCCAGTAGCCTTCCGGTTAGCGGGACGACAAACTATGGCTACACCTTC
v_gene: TRBV20-1; d_gene: -; j_gene: TRBJ2-5; abundance: few; CDR3aa: CSAREFGGETQYF; CDR3nt: TGCAGTGCTAGAGAATTCGGTGGTGAGACCCAGTACTTC
v_gene: TRBV12-3/TRBV12-4; d_gene: -; j_gene: TRBJ1-2; abundance: few; CDR3aa: CASTLAGSNYGYTF; CDR3nt: TGTGCCAGCACGCTAGCGGGATCTAACTATGGCTACACCTTC
v_gene: TRBV10-3; d_gene: TRBD1; j_gene: TRBJ1-2; abundance: few; CDR3aa: CAIGRQGGDGYTF; CDR3nt: TGTGCCATCGGTAGACAGGGGGGGGACGGCTACACCTTC
v_gene: TRBV19; d_gene: -; j_gene: TRBJ1-2; abundance: few; CDR3aa: CASSGSLTYGYTF; CDR3nt: TGTGCCAGTAGTGGAAGCCTGACTTATGGCTACACCTTC